The T cell receptor beta chain under discussion was sequenced for a study of T-cell reconstitution after alpha-beta-depleted transplantation in children. CDR3 length equals 17 residues. The ends were cut back, 2 bases at V and 0 bases at J, with 14 bases in the middle. Per germline, CDR1 KGHDR and CDR2 SFDVKD. This clonotype turned up a few times. Construction of the TCRbeta library involved unique molecular identifiers. TCRdb fed the PCR reads into MiXCR, producing one record per CDR3 protein. This table has some 840,000 distinct CDR3 sequences, roughly 15% appearing once. The sample in question was PBMCs, mostly from graft donor cells, obtained 360 days after TCRalphabeta/CD19-depleted stem cell transplant. This rearrangement joins TRBV24-1 to TRBJ2-3; D not certain. This clonotype was obtained from a male patient between 5 and 17 years old who had a stem cell transplant for acute lymphoblastic leukemia, so the T cells may come from the graft donor. The CDR3 reads CATSDSHLTPSTDTQYF. For the CDR3, the DNA is TGTGCCACCAGTGATTCCCACCTTACACCGAGCACAGATACGCAGTATTTT.